The 23 T cell receptor beta chains in this list originate from one sample, sequenced in a study of cytomegalovirus exposure and HLA in healthy donors. Both 60 Vbeta primers and 13 Jbeta primers went into the PCR. The method was immunoSEQ multiplex PCR; TCRdb's version includes in-frame clones alone and lacks a portion of them. The sample yields about 120,000 clones, over 15% seen once. Sequencing was performed on PBMCs. Receptor source: a female donor in good health and CMV-seropositive.

A few counts support this clone. The V call is TRBV6-5, the J call TRBJ1-6, with 7 bases lining up with TRBD1. The CDR3 extends over 15 amino acids. CDR1 is MNHEY, CDR2 SVGAGI, per germline. Trimming took 7 bases from V and 9 from J; bases not matched to a gene: 12. The CDR3 loop is CASKETGRLVSPLHF. The CDR3 DNA reads TGTGCCAGCAAGGAGACAGGGCGGCTGGTTTCACCCCTCCACTTT.

The V call is TRBV7-2, the J call TRBJ2-7; maybe TRBD1 (6 bases). Looked up from germline, CDR1 is SGHTA and CDR2 is FQGNSA. The CDR3 has 13 amino acids. Deletions cut 3 bases from V and 6 bases from J, with 12 bases between. CDR3 loop: CASSFYRDREQYF. The CDR3 nucleotides read TGTGCCAGCAGCTTCTACAGGGATCGCGAGCAGTACTTC. Together with reference TRBV7-2 and TRBJ2-7, the CDR3 gives the full variable domain: GAGVSQSPSNKVTEKGKDVELRCDPISGHTALYWYRQSLGQGLEFLIYFQGNSAPDKSGLPSDRFSAERTGGSVSTLTIQRTQQEDSAVYLCASSFYRDREQYFGPGTRLTVT.

In this sample, this clone turned up a few times. This chain links TRBV14 with TRBJ2-1; 7 bases align to TRBD2. Germline values: CDR1 SGHDN, CDR2 FVKESK. This CDR3 is built from 16 residues. The trim removed 4 bases at V and 0 bases at J, leaving 6 bases unmatched. CDR3 coding DNA: TGTGCCAGCAGCCCCCTTAGCGGGTACTCCTACAATGAGCAGTTCTTC. Translating it yields CASSPLSGYSYNEQFF.

In its sample, this clone was seen a few times. The J gene is TRBJ1-6, the V gene TRBV6-5; D is unclear. This CDR3 is 12 amino acids long. Trimming cost V 6 bases and J 10 bases, with 10 bases left between them. Germline V lookup: CDR1 MNHEY, CDR2 SVGAGI. The CDR3 spells CASRQFDSPLHF. CDR3 DNA: TGTGCCAGCAGACAGTTCGACTCACCCCTCCACTTT.

The chain has TRBV29-1 and TRBJ2-2; TRBD1 matches 7 bases. Germline lookup yields CDR1 SQVTM and CDR2 ANQGSEA. With 4 bases clipped from V and 5 bases from J, the junction kept 4 bases outside the gene matches. This CDR3 comprises 13 residues. The CDR3 loop reads CSVAGTVTGELFF. CDR3 in DNA: TGCAGCGTTGCGGGGACAGTTACCGGGGAGCTGTTTTTT.

The V gene is TRBV27, the J gene TRBJ1-2; possible D gene TRBD1, 6 bases. Trimming stripped 4 bases from V and 0 bases from J, with 15 bases between. Germline assignment: CDR1 MNHEY and CDR2 SMNVEV (reference sequence). This CDR3 is 16 amino acids long. The CDR3 DNA reads TGTGCCAGCAGTTGGCGTGCACAGGGAGCTAACTATGGCTACACCTTC. Residues: CASSWRAQGANYGYTF.

The chain joins TRBV4-1 to TRBJ2-2; 10 bases map to TRBD2. V lost 5 bases, J lost 1 base, and 4 bases stayed unmatched. Germline V gene sequence: CDR1 MGHRA, CDR2 YSYEKL. The CDR3 covers 16 residues. The CDR3 sequence is CASSLRTSGNTGELFF. CDR3 coding DNA: TGCGCCAGCAGCTTACGGACTAGCGGGAACACCGGGGAGCTGTTTTTT.

The chain employs TRBV7-3 and TRBJ1-1; no reliable D call. CDR3 size: 13 residues. V was clipped by 1 base and J by 5 bases, with 8 bases between them. Germline CDR1 is SGHTA and CDR2 is FQGTGA. The CDR3 DNA reads as TGTGCCAGCAGCTTAAATAGTCAAACTGAAGCTTTCTTT. Protein sequence: CASSLNSQTEAFF.

In this sample, this clone turned up a few times. The chain has TRBV7-9 and TRBJ1-2; no clear D. Deletions cut 9 bases from V and 5 bases from J, with 10 bases between. The length of the CDR3 is 11 residues. The V gene's germline CDR1 is SEHNR and CDR2 FQNEAQ (reference sequence). The CDR3 DNA reads TGTGCCAGTACGAGGGAGTATGGCTACACCTTC. Amino acids: CASTREYGYTF.

This rearrangement joins TRBV7-8 to TRBJ1-2; TRBD1 might be the D (6 bases). V lost 1 base and J 0 bases, leaving 12 bases between the germline ends. The CDR3 has 16 residues. Germline loops: CDR1 SGHVS, CDR2 FQNEAQ. In DNA, the CDR3 is TGTGCCAGCAGCTTAGGAGGGACATCCACTAACTATGGCTACACCTTC. Its translation: CASSLGGTSTNYGYTF.

This clone has just a few counts. The chain recombines TRBV5-6 with TRBJ2-1; D may be TRBD1 (5 bases). The germline V and J ends were trimmed by 0 bases and 0 bases, with 7 bases remaining between them. Germline CDR1 reads SGHDT; CDR2 reads YYEEEE. The CDR3 is 15 residues long. CDR3 residues: CASSLAGHSYNEQFF. The CDR3 DNA reads as TGTGCCAGCAGCTTGGCAGGGCACTCCTACAATGAGCAGTTCTTC.

The genes are TRBV19 and TRBJ1-2; no clear D gene. V gave up 8 bases and J gave up 10 bases, with 11 bases separating them. Per the germline V gene, CDR1 is LNHDA and CDR2 is SQIVND (reference sequence). The CDR3 has 10 amino acids. In DNA, the CDR3 is TGTGCCAGTGGCTCAAGTGACTACACCTTC. This codes for CASGSSDYTF.

This clone was picked up a small number of times. The CDR3 here is CASSQDSGGAGFATFF. In DNA, the CDR3 is TGCGCCAGCAGCCAAGATTCAGGGGGCGCGGGATTTGCGACTTTCTTT. The genes are TRBV4-3 and TRBJ1-1, with 8 bases that match TRBD1. V gave up 0 bases and J gave up 12 bases; unmatched junction bases: 15. Germline loops: CDR1 LGHNA, CDR2 YSLEER. The CDR3 length is 16 residues.

The V gene is TRBV5-8, the J gene TRBJ1-5; a possible D gene is TRBD1 (6 bases). The CDR3 has 15 residues. Trimming took off 0 bases at V and 5 bases at J, with 12 bases between the two ends. Germline-derived CDR1 and CDR2 are SGHTS and YDEGEE. The CDR3 DNA is TGTGCCAGCAGCTTGGTTTCAGGGGCTTATCAGCCCCAGCATTTT. Translated: CASSLVSGAYQPQHF. Using reference TRBV5-8 and TRBJ1-5 for the parts outside the CDR3, the full variable domain is EAGVTQSPTHLIKTRGQQATLRCSPISGHTSVYWYQQALGLGLQFLLWYDEGEERNRGNFPPRFSGRQFPNYSSELNVNALELEDSALYLCASSLVSGAYQPQHFGDGTRLSIL.

In this sample, this clone turned up a few times. The chain couples TRBV30 to TRBJ2-3; TRBD2 aligns across 8 bases. CDR3 length equals 17 residues. The trim removed 2 bases at V and 3 bases at J, leaving 13 bases unmatched. The germline CDR1 and CDR2 sequences are GTSNPN and SVGIG (reference sequence). The CDR3 protein is CAWSYGHGGGMTDTQYF. Written as DNA, the CDR3 is TGTGCCTGGAGTTACGGTCATGGCGGGGGGATGACAGATACGCAGTATTTT.

The chain carries TRBV4-3 and TRBJ2-1, with 9 bases identical to TRBD2. The CDR3 totals 15 residues. Germline assignment: CDR1 LGHNA and CDR2 YSLEER. The V and J ends lost 4 bases and 6 bases, in that order; junction bases with no gene match: 7. Written as DNA, the CDR3 is TGCGCCAGCAGCCCGAGGCGGGGGGGTGCCAATGAGCAGTTCTTC. Its protein is CASSPRRGGANEQFF.

The CDR3 loop is CASSYFRDLSTDTQYF. The CDR3 nucleotides read TGTGCCAGCAGCTATTTCCGGGACTTAAGCACAGATACGCAGTATTTT. This chain uses TRBV5-4 with TRBJ2-3; D possibly corresponds to TRBD2 (6 bases). The ends were cut back, 3 bases at V and 0 bases at J, with 14 bases in the middle. The CDR3 totals 16 residues. CDR1 and CDR2 from the germline V gene are SGHNT and YYREEE (reference sequence).

The chain has TRBV10-1 and TRBJ2-7; D is possibly TRBD2 (6 bases). The CDR3 is 15 amino acids. The V end lost 6 bases, the J end lost 2 bases, and 17 bases lay between the germline ends. Germline V gene sequence: CDR1 WNHNN, CDR2 SYGVQD (reference sequence). CDR3 sequence reads: CASSGGVEGAYEQYF. The CDR3 bases are TGCGCCAGCAGCGGCGGGGTGGAGGGCGCCTACGAGCAGTACTTC.

The chain uses TRBV10-1 and TRBJ2-5; D is uncertain. With the DNA end fitting TRBJ2-7 better, the J assignment may be wrong. The germline gives CDR1 WNHNN, CDR2 SYGVQD (reference sequence). This CDR3 spans 10 amino acids. CDR3 sequence (DNA): TGCGCCAGCAGTGCCCACGAGCAGTACTTC. Protein: CASSAHEQYF.

This clone has only a few counts. The chain is built from TRBV20-1 and TRBJ1-1, with D possibly being TRBD1 (6 bases). V gave up 5 bases and J gave up 7 bases, with 11 bases separating them. This CDR3 region has 11 residues. Germline-derived CDR1 and CDR2 are DFQATT and SNEGSKA (reference sequence). CDR3 DNA: TGCAGTGCTTCTCGACAGGATGAAGCTTTCTTT. This gives the protein CSASRQDEAFF.

Turning to this clone: A read error may account for a junction end that differs from germline. The rearrangement links TRBV4-1 to TRBJ2-1; 9 nucleotides align to TRBD1. The CDR3 contains 17 residues. The germline gives CDR1 MGHRA, CDR2 YSYEKL. CDR3 sequence (DNA): TGCGCCAGCAGCCAAGATATAGGAACAGGGGGCCCCCTTTGGTCGATCTTC. Its translation: CASSQDIGTGGPLWSIF.

V and J are TRBV18 and TRBJ2-7; D not certain. Germline V gene data show CDR1 as KGHSH and CDR2 as LQKENI. The length of the CDR3 is 11 residues. Between the trimmed V and J ends, which lost 1 base and 7 bases, there was a span of 5 bases. The CDR3 region has the DNA TGTGCCAGCTCACCACTCCAGGAGCAGTACTTC. As protein: CASSPLQEQYF.

The rearrangement uses TRBV5-1 and TRBJ1-1; D possibly corresponds to TRBD1 (6 bases). The CDR3 covers 16 residues. Germline V gene sequence: CDR1 SGHRS, CDR2 YFSETQ. Trimming pared 5 bases from V and 2 bases from J, leaving 19 bases between. The CDR3 region is CASSSGQRSLNTEAFF. CDR3 coding DNA: TGCGCCAGCAGTTCCGGACAGCGTTCCCTAAACACTGAAGCTTTCTTT.